This note documents a single T cell receptor (beta chain) sequence. Its target is not known. This CDR3 is 15 amino acids long. Germline loops: CDR1 MDHEN, CDR2 SYDVKM. The junction had 6 bases not matched to a gene; V was cut back by 5 bases and J by 3 bases. Here immunoSEQ multiplex PCR was the method, and the copy in TCRdb shows in-frame clones only, minus some. The repertoire includes 15,000 to 25,000 clones, about nine tenths of them detected once, and less than 5% sits in the top ten. This sample is part of a study of T cells in localized non-small cell lung cancer. Overall study results and limits: The highest T cell clonality was in uninvolved adjacent lung, above tumor. Owing to sequencing of a solitary tumor region, heterogeneity cannot be discounted. A median approximately 53 of the top 100 tumor clones appeared in adjacent lung.

The chain uses TRBV28 and TRBJ2-5, with TRBD1 identical over 10 bases. This TCR was recovered from a male donor aged 60 or over with stage I squamous cell lung carcinoma. The source material was peripheral blood, sampled before any cancer treatment. This chain's CDR3 is CASSDLDRGKETQYF. The CDR3 DNA reads as TGTGCCAGCAGTGACCTGGACAGGGGGAAAGAGACCCAGTACTTC. Complete variable domain (other parts from reference TRBV28 and TRBJ2-5): DVKVTQSSRYLVKRTGEKVFLECVQDMDHENMFWYRQDPGLGLRLIYFSYDVKMKEKGDIPEGYSVSREKKERFSLILESASTNQTSMYLCASSDLDRGKETQYFGPGTRLLVL.